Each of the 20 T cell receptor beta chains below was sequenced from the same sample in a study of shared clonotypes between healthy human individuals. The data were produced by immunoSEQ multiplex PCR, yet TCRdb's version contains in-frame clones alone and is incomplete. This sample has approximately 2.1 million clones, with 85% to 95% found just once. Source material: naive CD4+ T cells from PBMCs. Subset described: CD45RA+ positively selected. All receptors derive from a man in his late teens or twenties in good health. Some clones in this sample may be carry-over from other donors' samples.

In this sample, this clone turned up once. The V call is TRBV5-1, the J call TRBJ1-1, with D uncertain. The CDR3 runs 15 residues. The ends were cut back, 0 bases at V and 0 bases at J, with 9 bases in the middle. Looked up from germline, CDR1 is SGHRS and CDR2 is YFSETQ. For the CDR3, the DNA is TGCGCCAGCAGCTTGGTTTCACAGTTGAACACTGAAGCTTTCTTT. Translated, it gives CASSLVSQLNTEAFF.

CDR3 nucleotides: TGCAGCGGAGGAGGCGTGGGCGAGCAGTACTTC. It yields the protein CSGGGVGEQYF. This rearrangement joins TRBV29-1 to TRBJ2-7, with D possibly TRBD2 on 5 matching bases. The ends were cut back, 7 bases at V and 6 bases at J, with 13 bases in the middle. The germline V gene has CDR1 SQVTM and CDR2 ANQGSEA. The CDR3 is 11 residues long.

The CDR3 coding sequence is TGTGCCAGCAGCGGGGGACTAGCGGGAGGACTGGCCGGGGAGCTGTTTTTT. Encoded protein: CASSGGLAGGLAGELFF. The chain carries TRBV9 and TRBJ2-2; 15 positions match TRBD2. The trim removed 3 bases at V and 6 bases at J, leaving 6 bases unmatched. CDR3 size: 17 residues. The germline V gene has CDR1 SGDLS and CDR2 YYNGEE. Full variable domain (rest looked up from reference TRBV9 and TRBJ2-2): DSGVTQTPKHLITATGQRVTLRCSPRSGDLSVYWYQQSLDQGLQFLIQYYNGEERAKGNILERFSAQQFPDLHSELNLSSLELGDSALYFCASSGGLAGGLAGELFFGEGSRLTVL.

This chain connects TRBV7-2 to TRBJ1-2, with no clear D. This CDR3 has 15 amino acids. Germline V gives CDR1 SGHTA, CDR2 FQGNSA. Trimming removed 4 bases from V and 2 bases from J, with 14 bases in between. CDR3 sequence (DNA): TGTGCCAGCAGCTCCCCCGTTGGGCTCAACTATGGCTACACCTTC. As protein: CASSSPVGLNYGYTF.

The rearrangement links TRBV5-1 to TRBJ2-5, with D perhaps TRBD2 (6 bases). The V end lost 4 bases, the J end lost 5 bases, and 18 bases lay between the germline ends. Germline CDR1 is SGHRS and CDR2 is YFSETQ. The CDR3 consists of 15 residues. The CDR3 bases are TGCGCCAGCAGCGCTGGACAACGGAGGGTGGAGACCCAGTACTTC. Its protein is CASSAGQRRVETQYF.

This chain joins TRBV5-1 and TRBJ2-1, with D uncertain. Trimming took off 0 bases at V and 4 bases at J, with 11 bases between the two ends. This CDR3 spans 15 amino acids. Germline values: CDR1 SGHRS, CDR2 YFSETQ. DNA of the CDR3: TGCGCCAGCAGCTTGGAGGCTAGACAATACAATGAGCAGTTCTTC. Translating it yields CASSLEARQYNEQFF. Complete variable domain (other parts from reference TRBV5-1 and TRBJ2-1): KAGVTQTPRYLIKTRGQQVTLSCSPISGHRSVSWYQQTPGQGLQFLFEYFSETQRNKGNFPGRFSGRQFSNSRSEMNVSTLELGDSALYLCASSLEARQYNEQFFGPGTRLTVL.

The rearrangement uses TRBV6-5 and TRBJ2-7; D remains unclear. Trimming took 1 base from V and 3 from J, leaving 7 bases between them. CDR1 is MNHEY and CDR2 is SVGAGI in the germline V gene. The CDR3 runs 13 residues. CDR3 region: CASSYWQNYEQYF. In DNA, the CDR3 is TGTGCCAGCAGTTACTGGCAAAACTACGAGCAGTACTTC.

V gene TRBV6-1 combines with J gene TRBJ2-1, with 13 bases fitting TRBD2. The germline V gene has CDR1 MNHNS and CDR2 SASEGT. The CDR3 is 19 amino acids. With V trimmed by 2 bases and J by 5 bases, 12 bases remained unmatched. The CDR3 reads CASSELVLAGGPIHNEQFF. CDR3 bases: TGTGCCAGCAGTGAATTAGTACTAGCGGGAGGGCCAATCCACAATGAGCAGTTCTTC.

The CDR3 here is CASRTGGAGNTIYF. The CDR3 region has the DNA TGTGCCAGCAGGACTGGCGGGGCCGGAAACACCATATATTTT. The V call is TRBV28, the J call TRBJ1-3, with a possible D match to TRBD1 (5 bases). Germline V gene lookup returns CDR1 MDHEN and CDR2 SYDVKM. CDR3 length equals 14 residues. Trimming took 6 bases from V and 4 from J, leaving 13 bases between them.

CDR3 sequence (DNA): TGTGCCAGCAGCCAAGGTTGGAGGGGAAGTAACTATGGCTACACCTTC. It codes for CASSQGWRGSNYGYTF. The chain joins TRBV14 to TRBJ1-2, with D possibly TRBD1 on 5 matching bases. CDR1 is SGHDN, CDR2 FVKESK, per germline. Trimming pared 1 base from V and 1 base from J, leaving 13 bases between. This CDR3 region has 16 residues.

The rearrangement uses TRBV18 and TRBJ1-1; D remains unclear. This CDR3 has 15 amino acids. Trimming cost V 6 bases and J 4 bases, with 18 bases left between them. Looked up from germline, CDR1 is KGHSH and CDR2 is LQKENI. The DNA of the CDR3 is TGTGCCAGCTCCCGAAACGGTTTAAGTACCACTGAAGCTTTCTTT. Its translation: CASSRNGLSTTEAFF.

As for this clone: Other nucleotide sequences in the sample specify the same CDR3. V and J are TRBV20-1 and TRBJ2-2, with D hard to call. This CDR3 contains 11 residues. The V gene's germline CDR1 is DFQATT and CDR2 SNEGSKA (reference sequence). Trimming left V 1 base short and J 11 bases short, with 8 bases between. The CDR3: CSARGVGELFF. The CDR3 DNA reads TGCAGTGCTAGAGGGGTCGGAGAGCTGTTTTTT.

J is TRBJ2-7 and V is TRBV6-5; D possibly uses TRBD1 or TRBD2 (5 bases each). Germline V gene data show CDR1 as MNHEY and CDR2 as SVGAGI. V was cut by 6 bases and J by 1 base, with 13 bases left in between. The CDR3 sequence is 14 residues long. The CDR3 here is CASRSLGGSYEQYF. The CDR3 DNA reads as TGTGCCAGCAGATCCCTTGGGGGTTCCTACGAGCAGTACTTC.

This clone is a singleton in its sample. CDR3 in DNA: TGTGCCAGCCAGAGAAACACCATATATTTT. Its protein product is CASQRNTIYF. The chain links TRBV6-6 to TRBJ1-3; no clear D gene. This CDR3 comprises 10 residues. CDR1 MNHNY and CDR2 SVGAGI come from the germline V gene (reference sequence). V gave up 8 bases and J gave up 5 bases, with 4 bases separating them.

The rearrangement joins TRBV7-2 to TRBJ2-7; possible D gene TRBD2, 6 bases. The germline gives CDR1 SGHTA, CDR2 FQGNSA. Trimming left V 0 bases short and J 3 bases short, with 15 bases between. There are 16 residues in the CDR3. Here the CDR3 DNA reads TGTGCCAGCAGCTTAGCGATTGGGGCGGGATTCTACGAGCAGTACTTC. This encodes CASSLAIGAGFYEQYF.

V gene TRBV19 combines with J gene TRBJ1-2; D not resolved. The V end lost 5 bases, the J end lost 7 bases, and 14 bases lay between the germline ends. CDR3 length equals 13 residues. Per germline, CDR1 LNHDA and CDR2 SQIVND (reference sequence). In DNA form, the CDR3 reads TGTGCCAGTAGTCGGAAGGTAGGCGTTGGCTACACCTTC. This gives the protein CASSRKVGVGYTF.

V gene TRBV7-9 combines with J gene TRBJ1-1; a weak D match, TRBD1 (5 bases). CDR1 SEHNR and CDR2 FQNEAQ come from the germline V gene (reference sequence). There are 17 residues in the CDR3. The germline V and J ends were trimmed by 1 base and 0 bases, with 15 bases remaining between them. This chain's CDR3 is CASSLEGGGHMNTEAFF. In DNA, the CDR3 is TGTGCCAGCAGCTTAGAGGGCGGAGGACACATGAACACTGAAGCTTTCTTT.

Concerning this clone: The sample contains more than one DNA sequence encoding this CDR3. The CDR3 nucleotides are TGCGCCAGCAGCTTGGGGGACATCAGCACAGATACGCAGTATTTT. This encodes CASSLGDISTDTQYF. This rearrangement joins TRBV5-1 to TRBJ2-3; maybe TRBD1 (6 bases). CDR3 size: 15 residues. The germline V gene encodes CDR1 SGHRS and CDR2 YFSETQ. Deletions cut 0 bases from V and 0 bases from J, with 8 bases between.

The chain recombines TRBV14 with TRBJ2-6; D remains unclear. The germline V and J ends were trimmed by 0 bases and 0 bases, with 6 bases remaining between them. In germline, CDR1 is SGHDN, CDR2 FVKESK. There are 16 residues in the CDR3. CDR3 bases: TGTGCCAGCAGCCAAGAGTGGGACTCTGGGGCCAACGTCCTGACTTTC. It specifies CASSQEWDSGANVLTF.

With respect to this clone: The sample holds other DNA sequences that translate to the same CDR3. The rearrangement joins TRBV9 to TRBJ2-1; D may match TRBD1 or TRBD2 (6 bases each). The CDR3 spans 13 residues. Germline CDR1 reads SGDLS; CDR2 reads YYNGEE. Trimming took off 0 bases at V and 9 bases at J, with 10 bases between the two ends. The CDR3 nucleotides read TGTGCCAGCAGCGTAGCTGGGGGGCTTGAGCAGTTCTTC. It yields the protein CASSVAGGLEQFF.